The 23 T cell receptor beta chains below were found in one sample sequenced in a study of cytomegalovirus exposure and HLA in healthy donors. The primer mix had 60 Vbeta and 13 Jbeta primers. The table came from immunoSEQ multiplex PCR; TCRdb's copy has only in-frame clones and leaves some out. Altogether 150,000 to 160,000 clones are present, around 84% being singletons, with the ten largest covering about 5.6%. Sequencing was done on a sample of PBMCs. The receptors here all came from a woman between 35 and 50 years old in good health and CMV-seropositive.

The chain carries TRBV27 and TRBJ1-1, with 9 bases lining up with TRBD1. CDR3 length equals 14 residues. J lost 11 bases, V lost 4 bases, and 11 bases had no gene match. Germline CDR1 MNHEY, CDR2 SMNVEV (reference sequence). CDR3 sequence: CASSSRQGGQRAFF. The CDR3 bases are TGTGCCAGCAGTTCGCGACAGGGGGGACAGCGGGCTTTCTTT.

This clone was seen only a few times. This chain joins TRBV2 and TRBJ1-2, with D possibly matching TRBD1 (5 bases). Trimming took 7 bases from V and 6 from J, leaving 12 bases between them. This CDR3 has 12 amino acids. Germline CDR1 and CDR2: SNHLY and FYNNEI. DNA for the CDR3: TGTGCCAGCAAGCCGGGAGGGGATGGCTACACCTTC. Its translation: CASKPGGDGYTF.

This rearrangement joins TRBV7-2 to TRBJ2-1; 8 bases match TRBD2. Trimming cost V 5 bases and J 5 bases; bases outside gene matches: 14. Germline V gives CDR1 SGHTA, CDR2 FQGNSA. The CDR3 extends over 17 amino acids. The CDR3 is CASSRRDSGKGNNEQFF. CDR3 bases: TGTGCCAGCAGCCGACGGGATAGCGGGAAGGGCAACAATGAGCAGTTCTTC.

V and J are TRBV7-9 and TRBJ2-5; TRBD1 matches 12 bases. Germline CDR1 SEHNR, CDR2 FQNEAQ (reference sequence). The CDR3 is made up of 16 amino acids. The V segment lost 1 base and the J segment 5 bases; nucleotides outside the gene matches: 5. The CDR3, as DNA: TGTGCCAGCAGCTTAGGGGACAGGGGGCCTTTGGAGACCCAGTACTTC. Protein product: CASSLGDRGPLETQYF.

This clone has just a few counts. The DNA of the CDR3 is TGTGCCAGCATTTCTCCGAGATTCACAGATACGCAGTATTTT. Translating it yields CASISPRFTDTQYF. The chain is built from TRBV28 and TRBJ2-3; D gene uncertain. The CDR3 has 14 residues. V was clipped by 7 bases and J by 2 bases, with 13 bases between them. Germline CDR1 MDHEN, CDR2 SYDVKM.

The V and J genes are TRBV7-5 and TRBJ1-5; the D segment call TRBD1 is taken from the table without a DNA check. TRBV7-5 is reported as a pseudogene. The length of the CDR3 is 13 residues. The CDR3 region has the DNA TGTGTCAGAAGCTTAGACATACATCAGCCCCAGCATTTT. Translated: CVRSLDIHQPQHF.

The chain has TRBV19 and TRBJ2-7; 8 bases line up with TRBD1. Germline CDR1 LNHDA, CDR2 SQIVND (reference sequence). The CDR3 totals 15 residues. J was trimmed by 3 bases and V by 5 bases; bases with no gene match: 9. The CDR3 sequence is CASSPPRTGLYEQYF. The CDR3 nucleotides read TGTGCCAGTAGTCCACCTAGGACAGGGCTCTACGAGCAGTACTTC.

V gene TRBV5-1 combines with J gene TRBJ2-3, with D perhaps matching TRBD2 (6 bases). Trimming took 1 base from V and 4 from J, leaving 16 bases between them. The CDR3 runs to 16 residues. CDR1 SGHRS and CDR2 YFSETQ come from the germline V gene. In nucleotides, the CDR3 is TGCGCCAGCAGCTTGCGGGTGGCGGGAAACTCAGATACGCAGTATTTT. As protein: CASSLRVAGNSDTQYF. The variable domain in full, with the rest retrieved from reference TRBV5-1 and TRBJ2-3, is KAGVTQTPRYLIKTRGQQVTLSCSPISGHRSVSWYQQTPGQGLQFLFEYFSETQRNKGNFPGRFSGRQFSNSRSEMNVSTLELGDSALYLCASSLRVAGNSDTQYFGPGTRLTVL.

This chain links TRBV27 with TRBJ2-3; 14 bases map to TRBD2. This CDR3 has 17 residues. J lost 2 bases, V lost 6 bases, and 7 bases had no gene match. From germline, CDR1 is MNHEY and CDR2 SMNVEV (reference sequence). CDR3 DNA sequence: TGTGCCAGCAGCCTTGGACTAGCGGGAGGCCACACAGATACGCAGTATTTT. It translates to CASSLGLAGGHTDTQYF.

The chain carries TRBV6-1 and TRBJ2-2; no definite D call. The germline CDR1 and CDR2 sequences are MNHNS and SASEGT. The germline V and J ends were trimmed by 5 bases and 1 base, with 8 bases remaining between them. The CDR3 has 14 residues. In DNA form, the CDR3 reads TGTGCCAGCAGTTCGCGGTGGAACACCGGGGAGCTGTTTTTT. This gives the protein CASSSRWNTGELFF.

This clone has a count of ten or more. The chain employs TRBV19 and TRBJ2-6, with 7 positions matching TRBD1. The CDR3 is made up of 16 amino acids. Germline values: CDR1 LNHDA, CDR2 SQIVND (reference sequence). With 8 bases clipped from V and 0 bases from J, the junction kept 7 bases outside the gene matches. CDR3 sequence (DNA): TGTGCCAGTTCCGGGACAGCGTTCTCTGGGGCCAACGTCCTGACTTTC. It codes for CASSGTAFSGANVLTF.

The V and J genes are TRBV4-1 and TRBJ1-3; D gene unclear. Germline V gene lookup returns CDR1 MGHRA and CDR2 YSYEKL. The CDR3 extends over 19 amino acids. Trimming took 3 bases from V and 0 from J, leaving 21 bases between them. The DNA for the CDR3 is TGCGCCAGCAGCCAGGCTGTCTCCCGGCGGGCAAGCTCTGGAAACACCATATATTTT. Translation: CASSQAVSRRASSGNTIYF.

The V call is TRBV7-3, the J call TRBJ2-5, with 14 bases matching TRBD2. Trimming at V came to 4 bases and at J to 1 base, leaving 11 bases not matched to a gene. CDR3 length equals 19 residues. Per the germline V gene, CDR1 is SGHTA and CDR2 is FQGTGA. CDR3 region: CASSSGARGLAGAQETQYF. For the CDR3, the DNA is TGTGCCAGCAGCTCAGGGGCTCGGGGACTAGCGGGAGCCCAAGAGACCCAGTACTTC. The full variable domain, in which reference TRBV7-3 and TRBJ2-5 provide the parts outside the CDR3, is GAGVSQTPSNKVTEKGKYVELRCDPISGHTALYWYRQSLGQGPEFLIYFQGTGAADDSGLPNDRFFAVRPEGSVSTLKIQRTERGDSAVYLCASSSGARGLAGAQETQYFGPGTRLLVL.

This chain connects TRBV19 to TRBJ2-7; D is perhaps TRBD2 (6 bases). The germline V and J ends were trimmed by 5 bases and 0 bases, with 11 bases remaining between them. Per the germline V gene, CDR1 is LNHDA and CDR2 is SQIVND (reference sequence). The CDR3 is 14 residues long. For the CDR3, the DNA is TGTGCCAGTAGTGCTAGCGTCAGCTCCTACGAGCAGTACTTC. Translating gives CASSASVSSYEQYF.

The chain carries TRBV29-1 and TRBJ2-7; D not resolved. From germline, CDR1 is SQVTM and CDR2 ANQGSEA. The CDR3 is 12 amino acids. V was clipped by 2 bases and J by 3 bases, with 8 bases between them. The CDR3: CSVEIPGYEQYF. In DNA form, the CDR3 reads TGCAGCGTTGAAATCCCCGGCTACGAGCAGTACTTC.

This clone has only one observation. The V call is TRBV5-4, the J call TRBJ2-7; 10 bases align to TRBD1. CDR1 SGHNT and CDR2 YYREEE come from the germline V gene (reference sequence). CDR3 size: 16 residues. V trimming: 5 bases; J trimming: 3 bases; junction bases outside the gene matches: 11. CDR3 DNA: TGTGCCAGCAGTTCCTGGACAGGGGGTATATTCTACGAGCAGTACTTC. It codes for CASSSWTGGIFYEQYF.

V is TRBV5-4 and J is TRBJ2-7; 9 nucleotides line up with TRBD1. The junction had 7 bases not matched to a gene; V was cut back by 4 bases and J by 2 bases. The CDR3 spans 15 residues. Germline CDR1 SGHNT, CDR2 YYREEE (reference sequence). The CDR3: CASSPTQGAPYEQYF. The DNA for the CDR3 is TGTGCCAGCAGCCCGACACAGGGGGCTCCCTACGAGCAGTACTTC.

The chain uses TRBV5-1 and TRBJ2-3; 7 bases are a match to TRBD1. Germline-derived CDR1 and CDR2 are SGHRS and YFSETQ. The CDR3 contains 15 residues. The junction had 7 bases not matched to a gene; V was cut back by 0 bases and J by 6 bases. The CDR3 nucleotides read TGCGCCAGCAGCTTGGGACAGGGCAGGAGGGATACGCAGTATTTT. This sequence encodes CASSLGQGRRDTQYF.

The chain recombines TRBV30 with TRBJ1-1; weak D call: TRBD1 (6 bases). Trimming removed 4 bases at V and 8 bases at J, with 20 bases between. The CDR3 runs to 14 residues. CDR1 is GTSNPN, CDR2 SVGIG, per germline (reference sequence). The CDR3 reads CAWMKQGAAREAFF. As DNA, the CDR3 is TGTGCCTGGATGAAACAGGGCGCTGCCCGGGAAGCTTTCTTT.

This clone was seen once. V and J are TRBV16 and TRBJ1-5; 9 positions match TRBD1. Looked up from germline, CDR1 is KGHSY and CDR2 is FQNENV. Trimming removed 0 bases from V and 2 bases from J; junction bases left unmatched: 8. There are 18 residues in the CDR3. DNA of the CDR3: TGTGCCAGCAGCCAATCCGGCGCGGGACAGGGAGGCAATCAGCCCCAGCATTTT. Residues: CASSQSGAGQGGNQPQHF.

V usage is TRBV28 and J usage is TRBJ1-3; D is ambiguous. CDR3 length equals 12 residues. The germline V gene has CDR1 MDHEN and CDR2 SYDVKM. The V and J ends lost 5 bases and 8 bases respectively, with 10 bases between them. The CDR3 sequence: CASSLLRDTIYF. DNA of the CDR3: TGTGCCAGCAGTCTACTGAGGGACACCATATATTTT.

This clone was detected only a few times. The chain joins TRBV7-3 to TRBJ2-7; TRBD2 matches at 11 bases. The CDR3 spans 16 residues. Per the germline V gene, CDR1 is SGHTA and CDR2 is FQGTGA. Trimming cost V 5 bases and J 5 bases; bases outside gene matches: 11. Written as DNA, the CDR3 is TGTGCCAGCAGCGAGGAACGGGCTAGCGGGAGGAACGAGCAGTACTTC. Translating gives CASSEERASGRNEQYF.

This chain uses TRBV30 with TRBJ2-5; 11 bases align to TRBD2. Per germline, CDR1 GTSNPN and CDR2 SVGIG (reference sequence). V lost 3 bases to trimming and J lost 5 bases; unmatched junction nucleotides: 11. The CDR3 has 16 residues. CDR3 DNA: TGTGCCTGGAGCCCGGGACTAGCGGCTACTAGGGAGACCCAGTACTTC. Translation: CAWSPGLAATRETQYF. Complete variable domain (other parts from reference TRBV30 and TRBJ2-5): SQTIHQWPATLVQPVGSPLSLECTVEGTSNPNLYWYRQAAGRGLQLLFYSVGIGQISSEVPQNLSASRPQDRQFILSSKKLLLSDSGFYLCAWSPGLAATRETQYFGPGTRLLVL.